One and the same sample provided the 2 T cell receptor beta chains below, sequenced in a study of blood T cell repertoires in COVID-19. The assay was immunoSEQ multiplex PCR, and TCRdb's table has in-frame clones only and misses some. The sample holds over 200,000 clones; around 90% are singletons and the top ten take 1.2%. Input material: PBMCs or T cells enriched from blood (not recorded which). Source of these receptors: a human donor in a cohort exposed to, infected with or recovered from COVID-19 (not recorded which). The donor label of this sample is uncertain.

The V and J genes are TRBV6-6 and TRBJ1-2, with unresolved D. The ends were cut back, 6 bases at V and 5 bases at J, with 10 bases in the middle. The CDR3 contains 12 residues. CDR1 and CDR2 from the germline V gene are MNHNY and SVGAGI (reference sequence). CDR3 loop: CASSPRQYGYTF. CDR3 nucleotide sequence: TGTGCCAGCAGCCCACGACAATATGGCTACACCTTC.

V and J are TRBV5-1 and TRBJ1-4, with D possibly matching TRBD1 (6 bases). In germline, CDR1 is SGHRS, CDR2 YFSETQ. Deletions cut 2 bases from V and 8 bases from J, with 13 bases between. CDR3 size: 14 residues. CDR3 nucleotide sequence: TGCGCCAGCAGCTTACAGGGTAGGGAGGAAAAACTGTTTTTT. Amino acid sequence: CASSLQGREEKLFF.